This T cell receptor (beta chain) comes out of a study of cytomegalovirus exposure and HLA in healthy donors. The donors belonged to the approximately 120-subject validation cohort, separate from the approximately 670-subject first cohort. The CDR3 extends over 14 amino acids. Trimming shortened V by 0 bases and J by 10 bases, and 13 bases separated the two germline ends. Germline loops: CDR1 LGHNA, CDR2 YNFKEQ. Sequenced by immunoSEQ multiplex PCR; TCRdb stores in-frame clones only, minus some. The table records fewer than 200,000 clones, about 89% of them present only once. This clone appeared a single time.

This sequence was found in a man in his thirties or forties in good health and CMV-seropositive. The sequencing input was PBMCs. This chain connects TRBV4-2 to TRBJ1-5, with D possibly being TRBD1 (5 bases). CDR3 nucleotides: TGTGCCAGCAGCCAAGAACCCGGGGGGTCCCCCCAGCATTTT. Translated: CASSQEPGGSPQHF.